This TCR beta chain was identified in a study of PD-L1 blockade in urothelial cancer. Study in general: Male sex and bladder-origin urothelial cancer were recorded for twenty-five of 29 patients. Treatment start was followed by blood analysis at 3 weeks (second dose) and again at 6 weeks.

Synthetic TCR analog templates were added to each PCR reaction. The protocol was immunoSEQ multiplex PCR, while the TCRdb copy is restricted to in-frame clones and leaves out a portion. The data hold 68,000 or so clones, with roughly 81% observed a single time. Germline lookup yields CDR1 MGHRA and CDR2 YSYEKL. The trim removed 4 bases at V and 1 base at J, leaving 11 bases unmatched. This CDR3 has 18 residues. Time point of the sample: pretreatment peripheral blood. Patients' urothelial carcinoma was locally advanced or metastatic. This specimen was PBMCs, taken around atezolizumab (anti-PD-L1) treatment. This chain joins TRBV4-1 and TRBJ2-2; 8 bases align to TRBD2. This clonotype was obtained from a man between 65 and 85 years old with urothelial cancer. CDR3 sequence reads: CASSRTVAGGQNTGELFF. The CDR3 nucleotides are TGCGCCAGCAGCCGAACTGTGGCGGGAGGCCAGAACACCGGGGAGCTGTTTTTT.